A single sample is the source of the 13 T cell receptor beta chains below, sequenced in a study of OX40 agonist ivuxolimab in advanced cancers. The data were produced by immunoSEQ multiplex PCR, yet TCRdb's version contains in-frame clones alone and is incomplete. The sample has roughly 100,000 clones; 95% to 96% are singletons. Specimen: CD4+ or CD8+ T cells sorted from blood, collected in a trial of the OX40 agonist ivuxolimab. These TCRs come from an adult with an advanced solid tumor such as melanoma, head and neck, liver or kidney cancer.

V and J are TRBV2 and TRBJ2-5; 7 positions agree with TRBD1. Germline V gene lookup returns CDR1 SNHLY and CDR2 FYNNEI. The CDR3 spans 15 residues. V lost 0 bases to trimming and J lost 1 base; unmatched junction nucleotides: 2. CDR3 nucleotides: TGTGCCAGCAGTGAAGCAAGACAGGGCCAAGAGACCCAGTACTTC. It translates to CASSEARQGQETQYF.

The rearrangement uses TRBV19 and TRBJ1-3, with D possibly being TRBD1 (6 bases). Per the germline V gene, CDR1 is LNHDA and CDR2 is SQIVND (reference sequence). V gave up 5 bases and J gave up 7 bases, with 12 bases separating them. The CDR3 runs 13 residues. This chain's CDR3 is CASSVGAWNTIYF. Here the CDR3 DNA reads TGTGCCAGTAGTGTGGGGGCTTGGAACACCATATATTTT.

This clone has only one observation. The gene calls are TRBV4-3 and TRBJ1-2; 9 bases align to TRBD1. This CDR3 is 16 amino acids long. J lost 6 bases, V lost 1 base, and 9 bases had no gene match. CDR1 and CDR2 (germline): LGHNA, YSLEER. The CDR3: CASSQVAGRTGDGYTF. CDR3 nucleotide sequence: TGCGCCAGCAGCCAAGTGGCGGGAAGGACAGGGGATGGCTACACCTTC.

The V gene is TRBV9, the J gene TRBJ2-2; no clear D. Trimming left V 2 bases short and J 4 bases short, with 0 bases between. CDR1 and CDR2 (germline): SGDLS, YYNGEE. The CDR3 spans 11 residues. The CDR3 loop is CASSVTGELFF. CDR3 coding DNA: TGTGCCAGCAGCGTCACCGGGGAGCTGTTTTTT.

A word on this clone: In the same sample, other DNA sequences code for this CDR3. For the CDR3, the DNA is TGTGCCAGCAGCTTAGACTACGAGCAGTACTTC. Translated: CASSLDYEQYF. J is TRBJ2-7 and V is TRBV7-9; D gene uncertain. Germline lookup yields CDR1 SEHNR and CDR2 FQNEAQ (reference sequence). V gave up 1 base and J gave up 3 bases, with 1 base separating them. The CDR3 loop spans 11 amino acids.

The CDR3 DNA sequence: TGTGCCAGCAGCCAACATCCGATGGAGGCTTTCTTT. This translates into CASSQHPMEAFF. This chain links TRBV6-6 with TRBJ1-1, with D unresolved. The CDR3 is 12 residues long. The V end lost 6 bases, the J end lost 11 bases, and 16 bases lay between the germline ends. Germline V CDR1 and CDR2: MNHNY, SVGAGI (reference sequence).

This sequence joins TRBV27 and TRBJ1-4, with D perhaps matching TRBD1 (6 bases). The V gene's germline CDR1 is MNHEY and CDR2 SMNVEV (reference sequence). CDR3 length: 14 amino acids. The V gene lost 5 bases and the J gene lost 8 bases, with 15 bases spanning the gap. The CDR3 DNA is TGTGCCAGCAGTCCAGGGGACGGTAGGGAAAAACTGTTTTTT. Amino acid sequence: CASSPGDGREKLFF. Drawing the rest from reference TRBV27 and TRBJ1-4, the complete variable domain is EAQVTQNPRYLITVTGKKLTVTCSQNMNHEYMSWYRQDPGLGLRQIYYSMNVEVTDKGDVPEGYKVSRKEKRNFPLILESPSPNQTSLYFCASSPGDGREKLFFGSGTQLSVL.

The chain joins TRBV7-3 to TRBJ2-3; D is ambiguous. Trimming removed 1 base at V and 2 bases at J, with 13 bases between. Per germline, CDR1 SGHTA and CDR2 FQGTGA. The CDR3 spans 16 residues. The chain's CDR3 is CASSLNSGEVTDTQYF. CDR3 DNA sequence: TGTGCCAGCAGCTTAAACTCGGGCGAAGTCACAGATACGCAGTATTTT.

The chain carries TRBV7-3 and TRBJ2-2; D not resolved. Germline CDR1 is SGHTA and CDR2 is FQGTGA. The V end was cut by 0 bases, the J end by 1 base, with 3 bases between. CDR3 length: 14 amino acids. This CDR3 reads CASSLTGNTGELFF. CDR3 coding DNA: TGTGCCAGCAGCTTAACGGGGAACACCGGGGAGCTGTTTTTT.

This sequence joins TRBV28 and TRBJ2-6; TRBD1 matches 10 bases. The CDR3 has 16 amino acids. Per the germline V gene, CDR1 is MDHEN and CDR2 is SYDVKM. V lost 5 bases and J lost 2; bases outside the gene matches: 3. The CDR3 here is CASSGTGEPGANVLTF. The CDR3 nucleotides are TGTGCCAGCAGTGGGACAGGGGAACCTGGGGCCAACGTCCTGACTTTC.

The chain joins TRBV28 to TRBJ2-1; 10 bases map to TRBD1. V lost 4 bases to trimming and J lost 6 bases; unmatched junction nucleotides: 6. The germline V gene has CDR1 MDHEN and CDR2 SYDVKM. This CDR3 is built from 15 residues. CDR3 loop: CASSSTGTGVNEQFF. CDR3 DNA: TGTGCCAGCAGTTCTACCGGGACAGGGGTCAATGAGCAGTTCTTC.

This rearrangement joins TRBV6-1 to TRBJ1-2; D call uncertain. Germline V gene data show CDR1 as MNHNS and CDR2 as SASEGT. CDR3 length equals 15 residues. V was cut by 0 bases and J by 4 bases, with 12 bases left in between. The CDR3 nucleotides are TGTGCCAGCAGTGAAGCGCGCGATGCAGTCTATGGCTACACCTTC. Translated: CASSEARDAVYGYTF.

This chain joins TRBV7-8 and TRBJ1-5; TRBD1 matches 7 bases. The CDR3 length is 15 residues. Germline V gene lookup returns CDR1 SGHVS and CDR2 FQNEAQ. Losses at the gene ends were 5 bases for V and 0 bases for J; bases not matched to a gene: 4. The CDR3 loop is CASSPGTASNQPQHF. CDR3 sequence (DNA): TGTGCCAGCAGCCCCGGGACAGCTAGCAATCAGCCCCAGCATTTT. Using reference TRBV7-8 and TRBJ1-5 for the parts outside the CDR3, the full variable domain is GAGVSQSPRYKVAKRGQDVALRCDPISGHVSLFWYQQALGQGPEFLTYFQNEAQLDKSGLPSDRFFAERPEGSVSTLKIQRTQQEDSAVYLCASSPGTASNQPQHFGDGTRLSIL.